This entry is about one T cell receptor (beta chain). This clone appeared once. There is no known antigen for this receptor. Base qualities are not provided; no much larger clone lies one nucleotide away. A distance of 12 bases separates the germline ends of V and J, which lose 4 bases and 4 bases respectively. For CDR1 and CDR2, the germline V gene lists SNHLY and FYNNEI. The CDR3, from cysteine to phenylalanine, totals 14 residues. The kept DNA is CDR3 alone, 42 bases in frame from the first base. The immunoSEQ Assay, a bias-controlled multiplex PCR, was used to amplify TCRbeta CDR3 regions from genomic DNA. Processing in the source paper ran as follows. Within the assay, amplification of reference gene primers was used to estimate how many nucleated cells each sample contained. To quantify the absolute abundance of each unique TCRbeta CDR3 rearrangement, sequence reads were collapsed and filtered. For each sample, productive Simpson clonality was calculated as the square root of Simpson's diversity index across productive rearrangements. TCRdb took over this immuneACCESS table, retaining in-frame rearrangements with V and J assigned. Such tables are incomplete; in checked studies, under half of the missing clones stem from an unresolved V gene, and the remainder is unexplained. V and J calls and clone size follow that table, whereas D and trimming were derived from the DNA. The sample records 310,000 or so clones, around nine tenths of which are singletons. Around 5.8% of the sample lies in the top ten.

These data come from a study of blood T cell repertoires in COVID-19 (dated by TCRdb to 2020 to 2021). At the level of the whole study: Samples from collaborators originated in the United States, Italy and Spain and spanned both the acute and convalescent phases of COVID-19. Samples were obtained from the ongoing ImmuneRACE study (first 160 participants) and from roughly 1,300 subjects provided by 6 global collaborators. The dataset comprised deeply sampled blood TCRbeta repertoires from subjects exposed to, actively infected with, or recovered from COVID-19. A freely available public database, intended as a resource for researchers studying the immune response to SARS-CoV-2, is where the repertoires were released. Where HLA class I and class II types were available, the types were taken from metadata supplied by the sample provider, not from assay-based typing. The sample metadata nearly always contained a de-identified subject ID, COVID-19 status, age in years and sex. The prospective study material was composed of cDNA or gDNA derived from T cells, B-cell-depleted T cells, or PBMCs.

Participants in the prospective study were enrolled through a virtual design, were aged roughly 18 to 100 years, and lived in roughly 24 United States geographic areas. To assign participants to cohorts, the prospective study relied on clinical history that participants themselves reported in a screening survey and a study questionnaire. ImmuneRACE Cohort 3 recovered participants were defined by two consecutive negative NP/OP PCR tests, healthcare professional clearance, or symptom resolution. In the prospective study, whole blood, serum and a nasopharyngeal or oropharyngeal swab were collected from each participant by mobile phlebotomists. Prospective study participants could optionally give additional blood draws and questionnaires over a roughly two-month period. Prospective study blood samples were shipped either frozen or at room temperature before DNA extraction. Study-wide findings and limitations: The quantity of clinical and demographic metadata differed by source and by participant and was supplied without curation.

The chain uses TRBV2 and TRBJ2-3; the D segment could be TRBD1, given 7 matching bases. The clonotype originates from a woman aged 40 to 49 who had recovered from COVID-19. Sequenced sample: PBMCs or T cells enriched from blood (not recorded which). CDR3 reads: CASSGQGGADTQYF. The nucleotide sequence reads as follows: TGTGCCAGCAGTGGGCAGGGGGGAGCAGATACGCAGTATTTT.